Detailed here is one T cell receptor beta chain. V was clipped by 5 bases and J by 2 bases, with 8 bases between them. Per germline, CDR1 SNHLY and CDR2 FYNNEI. The CDR3 has 13 residues. This sample is drawn from a study of blood T cell repertoires in COVID-19. Libraries were prepared by immunoSEQ multiplex PCR; TCRdb keeps only in-frame clonotypes and omits some of them. The data show under 45,000 clones, 88% seen once. Input material: peripheral blood. The V gene is TRBV2, the J gene TRBJ2-3; no clear D gene. The sequence came from a woman between 35 and 50 years old with acute or convalescent COVID-19. The CDR3 protein is CASSPEVTDTQYF. The CDR3 DNA sequence: TGTGCCAGCAGTCCAGAGGTCACAGATACGCAGTATTTT.